The present T cell receptor beta chain was sequenced within a study of cytomegalovirus exposure and HLA in healthy donors. Turning to the study itself: Unique TCRs from HLA-typed donors, 70 million to 100 million of them, were held in an early data release.

Primers: 60 Vbeta forward and 13 Jbeta reverse. Some clones are missing from TCRdb's copy, which holds only in-frame ones; the method was immunoSEQ multiplex PCR. The table includes approximately 100,000 clones, approximately 82% detected once. Trimming took 6 bases from V and 7 from J; bases not matched to a gene: 9. The CDR3 loop spans 15 amino acids. CDR1 KGHSH and CDR2 LQKENI come from the germline V gene. The chain has TRBV18 and TRBJ1-6, with 7 nucleotides matching TRBD1. Sequenced input: PBMCs. The TCR was taken from a woman under 30 in good health and CMV-seronegative. The CDR3 sequence is CASSNRQGNNSPLHF. CDR3 in DNA: TGTGCCAGCTCCAACAGACAGGGTAACAATTCACCCCTCCACTTT.